One sample yielded the 14 T cell receptor beta chains listed below, sequenced in a study of control samples from healthy donors and cancer patients. The data were produced by immunoSEQ multiplex PCR, yet TCRdb's version contains in-frame clones alone and is incomplete. The sample carries about 130,000 clones, approximately 90% recorded once. Sequenced: blood. Receptors were obtained from a man in his forties in good health.

The V call is TRBV29-1, the J call TRBJ1-5; D not resolved. Germline-derived CDR1 and CDR2 are SQVTM and ANQGSEA. V was shortened by 5 bases and J by 9 bases, with 8 bases between the two germline ends. The CDR3 is made up of 10 amino acids. The CDR3 spells CSVSSRPQHF. The CDR3 nucleotides read TGCAGCGTTTCGTCCAGGCCCCAGCATTTT.

As regards this clone: This sample also contains other DNA sequences that code for the same CDR3. The chain couples TRBV6-5 to TRBJ1-1; 7 bases agree with TRBD1. V dropped 6 bases and J dropped 5; count of bases not matched to a gene: 6. Per germline, CDR1 MNHEY and CDR2 SVGAGI. The CDR3 runs 13 residues. The CDR3 sequence: CASRDRAFTEAFF. As DNA, the CDR3 is TGTGCCAGCAGAGACAGGGCTTTTACTGAAGCTTTCTTT.

This clone was seen once. This chain uses TRBV10-2 with TRBJ1-5, with 12 bases matching TRBD1. The CDR3 runs 14 residues. Looked up from germline, CDR1 is WSHSY and CDR2 is SAAADI. After removal of 6 bases from V and 5 bases from J, the junction contained 2 bases not matched to a gene. This chain's CDR3 is CASRGQGAYQPQHF. CDR3 DNA sequence: TGCGCCAGCAGGGGACAGGGGGCCTATCAGCCCCAGCATTTT.

The chain joins TRBV6-5 to TRBJ2-7; TRBD1 matches at 7 bases. The CDR3 sequence is 16 residues long. J was trimmed by 3 bases and V by 4 bases; bases with no gene match: 12. Germline lookup yields CDR1 MNHEY and CDR2 SVGAGI. The CDR3 region has the DNA TGTGCCAGCAGTTTTCGCGTGACAGGGCCCCTCTACGAGCAGTACTTC. Its protein is CASSFRVTGPLYEQYF.

V is TRBV7-9 and J is TRBJ2-7, with D possibly being TRBD1 or TRBD2 (5 bases each). The CDR3 length is 15 residues. Germline lookup yields CDR1 SEHNR and CDR2 FQNEAQ (reference sequence). Trimming cost V 7 bases and J 0 bases, with 16 bases left between them. Here the CDR3 reads CASNYYTGTSYEQYF. CDR3 DNA sequence: TGTGCCAGCAACTACTACACCGGGACCTCCTACGAGCAGTACTTC.

In DNA, the CDR3 is TGCGCCAGCAGTGAGGGGTTGGGATTAAGCTCCTACAATGAGCAGTTCTTC. Amino acids: CASSEGLGLSSYNEQFF. The rearrangement links TRBV10-2 to TRBJ2-1, with no clear D. Trimming pared 2 bases from V and 0 bases from J, leaving 14 bases between. Germline-derived CDR1 and CDR2 are WSHSY and SAAADI. The CDR3 extends over 17 amino acids.

This chain connects TRBV5-1 to TRBJ2-5; 9 nucleotides agree with TRBD2. This CDR3 contains 14 residues. With 4 bases clipped from V and 7 bases from J, the junction kept 8 bases outside the gene matches. CDR1 and CDR2 (germline): SGHRS, YFSETQ. The CDR3 bases are TGCGCCAGCAGCCCGGTTGGTAGCGGGGGGACCCAGTACTTC. This gives the protein CASSPVGSGGTQYF.

The V gene is TRBV28, the J gene TRBJ1-4; tentative D call: TRBD1 (5 bases). Trimming took 8 bases from V and 3 from J, leaving 13 bases between them. There are 14 residues in the CDR3. CDR1 and CDR2 (germline): MDHEN, SYDVKM. The CDR3: CASAGGWANEKLFF. The CDR3 nucleotides read TGTGCCAGCGCCGGGGGGTGGGCTAATGAAAAACTGTTTTTT.

The rearrangement uses TRBV9 and TRBJ1-6; TRBD1 agrees at 7 bases. This CDR3 comprises 13 residues. V lost 4 bases, J lost 11 bases, and 6 bases stayed unmatched. Looked up from germline, CDR1 is SGDLS and CDR2 is YYNGEE. Here the CDR3 reads CASSPTTGAPLHF. CDR3 bases: TGTGCCAGCAGCCCCACTACAGGGGCACCCCTCCACTTT. Based on the CDR3 plus reference TRBV9 and TRBJ1-6, the full variable domain is DSGVTQTPKHLITATGQRVTLRCSPRSGDLSVYWYQQSLDQGLQFLIQYYNGEERAKGNILERFSAQQFPDLHSELNLSSLELGDSALYFCASSPTTGAPLHFGNGTRLTVT.

The chain joins TRBV6-5 to TRBJ1-6, with D uncertain. Germline CDR1 MNHEY, CDR2 SVGAGI. Between the trimmed V and J ends, which lost 4 bases and 6 bases, there was a span of 13 bases. The CDR3 extends over 15 amino acids. CDR3 sequence (DNA): TGTGCCAGCAGTTCCCTTCCCCTGGGTAATTCACCCCTCCACTTT. Translating gives CASSSLPLGNSPLHF.

Of note for this clone: The limits of the CDR3 on the DNA are not certain, so only TCRdb's listed CDR3 is given. The rearrangement links TRBV21-1 to TRBJ2-7; TRBD2, the D gene given by the table, was not confirmed from the DNA. TRBV21-1 is shown as a pseudogene. Ends included, the CDR3 has 15 residues. This chain's CDR3 is CASSEGVGGGSEQYF.

This chain links TRBV6-5 with TRBJ1-4; no clear D gene. V lost 6 bases and J 8 bases, leaving 7 bases between the germline ends. The CDR3 length is 11 residues. Germline CDR1 is MNHEY and CDR2 is SVGAGI. The CDR3 here is CASREGEKLFF. CDR3 nucleotide sequence: TGTGCCAGCAGGGAGGGCGAAAAACTGTTTTTT.

The chain couples TRBV28 to TRBJ1-4; 9 bases line up with TRBD1. Germline CDR1 and CDR2: MDHEN and SYDVKM. The V gene end was trimmed by 4 bases and the J gene end by 10 bases; junction bases not matched to a gene: 10. CDR3 length: 15 amino acids. The CDR3 DNA reads as TGTGCCAGCAGTTCCCGGACAGGGGATGTAGGAAAACTGTTTTTT. Protein: CASSSRTGDVGKLFF.

The chain links TRBV6-5 to TRBJ1-1, with no clear D. The CDR3 is 15 amino acids. V was pared by 4 bases and J by 1 base, with 13 bases between. The V gene's germline CDR1 is MNHEY and CDR2 SVGAGI. CDR3: CASSWTAGKNTEAFF. DNA for the CDR3: TGTGCCAGCAGTTGGACGGCCGGGAAGAACACTGAAGCTTTCTTT.